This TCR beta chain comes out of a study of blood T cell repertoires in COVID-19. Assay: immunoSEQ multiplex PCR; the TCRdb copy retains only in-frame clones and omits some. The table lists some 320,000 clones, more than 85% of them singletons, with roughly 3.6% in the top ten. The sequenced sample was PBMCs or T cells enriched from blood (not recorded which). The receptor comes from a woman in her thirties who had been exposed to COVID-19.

This CDR3 reads CASSLGTGVEKLFF. CDR3 DNA: TGTGCCAGCAGCTTAGGGACAGGGGTTGAAAAACTGTTTTTT. The chain recombines TRBV5-6 with TRBJ1-4; 10 positions agree with TRBD1. V shed 2 bases and J 7 bases; nucleotides not matched to a gene: 2. This CDR3 is built from 14 residues. Germline CDR1 SGHDT, CDR2 YYEEEE.